This TCR beta chain emerged from a study of blood T cell repertoires in COVID-19. Profiled with immunoSEQ multiplex PCR; TCRdb holds only in-frame clones, not every one. The sample lists 120,000 to 150,000 clones, about 87% seen once, with 4.3% in the top ten. From germline, CDR1 is SGHTA and CDR2 FQGNSA. This CDR3 is built from 15 residues. Trimming took 5 bases from V and 7 from J; bases not matched to a gene: 11. Sequences were obtained from peripheral blood. The TCR sequence derives from a woman aged 40 to 50 with acute or convalescent COVID-19. The chain has TRBV7-2 and TRBJ2-5; 9 bases map to TRBD2. The CDR3 DNA is TGTGCCAGCAGCCTTAGCGGGGGTGCTCCGTTGACCCAGTACTTC. It codes for CASSLSGGAPLTQYF. Full variable domain (missing parts from reference TRBV7-2 and TRBJ2-5): GAGVSQSPSNKVTEKGKDVELRCDPISGHTALYWYRQSLGQGLEFLIYFQGNSAPDKSGLPSDRFSAERTGGSVSTLTIQRTQQEDSAVYLCASSLSGGAPLTQYFGPGTRLLVL.